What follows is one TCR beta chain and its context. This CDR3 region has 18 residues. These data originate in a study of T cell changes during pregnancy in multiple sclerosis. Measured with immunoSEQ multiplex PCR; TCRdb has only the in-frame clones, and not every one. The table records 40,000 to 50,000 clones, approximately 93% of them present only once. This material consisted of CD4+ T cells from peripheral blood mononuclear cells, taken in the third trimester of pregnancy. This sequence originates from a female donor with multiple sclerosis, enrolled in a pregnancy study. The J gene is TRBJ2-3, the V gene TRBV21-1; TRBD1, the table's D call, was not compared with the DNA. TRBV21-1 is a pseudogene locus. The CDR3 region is CASSEHHTGVDSTDTQYF. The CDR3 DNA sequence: TGTGCCAGCAGCGAACACCACACAGGGGTTGATAGCACAGATACGCAGTATTTT.